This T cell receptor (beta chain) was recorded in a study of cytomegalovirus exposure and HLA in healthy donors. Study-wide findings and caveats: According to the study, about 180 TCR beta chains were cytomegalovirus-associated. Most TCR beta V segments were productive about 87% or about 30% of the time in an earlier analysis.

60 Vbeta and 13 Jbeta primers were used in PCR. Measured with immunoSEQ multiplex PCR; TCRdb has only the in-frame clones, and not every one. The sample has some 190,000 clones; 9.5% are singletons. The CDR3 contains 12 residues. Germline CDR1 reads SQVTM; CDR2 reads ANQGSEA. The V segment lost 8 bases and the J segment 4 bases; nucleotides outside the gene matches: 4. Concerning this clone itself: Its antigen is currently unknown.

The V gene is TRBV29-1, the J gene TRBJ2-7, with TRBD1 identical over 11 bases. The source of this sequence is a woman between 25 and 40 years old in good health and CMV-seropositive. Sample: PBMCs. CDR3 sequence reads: CSIGQGAYEQYF. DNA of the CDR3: TGCAGCATAGGACAGGGGGCATACGAGCAGTACTTC.